This T cell receptor (beta chain) comes out of a study of T cell clonotyping in hematopoietic cell transplantation. This CDR3 has 12 residues. Germline lookup yields CDR1 GTSNPN and CDR2 SVGIG (reference sequence). With 0 bases removed from V and 8 bases from J, the gap between germline ends came to 7 bases. Only in-frame clones appear in the TCRdb table, and some are missing; sequencing was by immunoSEQ multiplex PCR. The repertoire holds 10,000 to 15,000 clones, with about 93% as singletons. The sample was peripheral blood mononuclear cells. The chain couples TRBV30 to TRBJ1-4; the D is unclear. This sequence originates from a man aged 25 to 45 in good health. Some clones in this sample may be carry-over from other donors' samples. CDR3: CAWSVVGEKLFF. CDR3 nucleotides: TGTGCCTGGAGTGTAGTAGGAGAAAAACTGTTTTTT.